This entry features one TCR beta chain sequence. The germline gives CDR1 SGHRS, CDR2 YFSETQ. The CDR3 length is 13 residues. Trimming shortened V by 4 bases and J by 4 bases, and 11 bases separated the two germline ends. This entry belongs to a study of blood T cell repertoires in COVID-19. In the authors' workflow: Amplification of reference gene primers was used by the study to estimate nucleated cell counts. The method was immunoSEQ multiplex PCR; TCRdb's version includes in-frame clones alone and lacks a portion of them. The V and J calls and clone size come from that table; D and trimming were worked out from the DNA. The table records 140,000 or so clones, roughly 87% of them present only once.

Sample: peripheral blood. The receptor was isolated from a woman aged 50 to 60 with acute or convalescent COVID-19. The gene calls are TRBV5-1 and TRBJ1-1, with D perhaps TRBD1 (6 bases). The CDR3 here is CASSPTGPTEAFF. The DNA for the CDR3 is TGCGCCAGCAGCCCAACAGGGCCCACTGAAGCTTTCTTT.